This T cell receptor (beta chain) stems from a study of blood T cells in healthy people across ages. Findings of the study overall: Age showed a roughly linear inverse relationship with TCR beta diversity per million T cells. The donors' CMV status was not determined, possibly confounding changes in expanded clonotypes.

Primers used in a second PCR of about 7 to 11 cycles were a sample-barcoded 5' primer and a J-beta primer mix. No fewer than 3 million CDR3-containing paired-end reads came from each sample. TCRdb re-called the 5' RACE reads with MiXCR, one entry per CDR3 protein. This table has around 1.5 million distinct CDR3 sequences, 55% to 75% appearing once. Russia was home to the donors, healthy Caucasian individuals aged roughly 6 to 90. Trimming removed 2 bases from V and 8 bases from J; junction bases left unmatched: 12. The CDR3 has 15 residues. Germline V lookup: CDR1 DFQATT, CDR2 SNEGSKA (reference sequence). Turning to this clonotype: Its antigen is currently unknown.

This receptor was taken from a man younger than 35 in good health. The specimen sequenced was blood. The chain joins TRBV20-1 to TRBJ2-1; 7 positions match TRBD1. The CDR3 sequence is CSARQRQGRWDEQFF. The CDR3 nucleotides read TGCAGTGCTAGACAAAGACAGGGACGTTGGGATGAGCAGTTCTTC.